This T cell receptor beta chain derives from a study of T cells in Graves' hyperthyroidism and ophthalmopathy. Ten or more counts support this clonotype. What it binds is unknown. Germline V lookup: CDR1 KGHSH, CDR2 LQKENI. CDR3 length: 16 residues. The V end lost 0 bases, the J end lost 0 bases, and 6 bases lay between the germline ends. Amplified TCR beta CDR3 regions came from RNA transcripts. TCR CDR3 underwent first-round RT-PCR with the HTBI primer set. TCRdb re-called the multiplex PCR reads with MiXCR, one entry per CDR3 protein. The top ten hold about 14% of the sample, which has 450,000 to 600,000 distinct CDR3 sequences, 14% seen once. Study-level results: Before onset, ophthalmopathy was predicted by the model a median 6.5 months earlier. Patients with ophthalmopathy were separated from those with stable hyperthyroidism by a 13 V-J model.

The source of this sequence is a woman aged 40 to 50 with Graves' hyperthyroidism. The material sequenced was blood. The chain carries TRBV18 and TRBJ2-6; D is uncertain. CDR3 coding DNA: TGTGCCAGCTCACCACCGGTGAGCTCTGGGGCCAACGTCCTGACTTTC. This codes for CASSPPVSSGANVLTF.